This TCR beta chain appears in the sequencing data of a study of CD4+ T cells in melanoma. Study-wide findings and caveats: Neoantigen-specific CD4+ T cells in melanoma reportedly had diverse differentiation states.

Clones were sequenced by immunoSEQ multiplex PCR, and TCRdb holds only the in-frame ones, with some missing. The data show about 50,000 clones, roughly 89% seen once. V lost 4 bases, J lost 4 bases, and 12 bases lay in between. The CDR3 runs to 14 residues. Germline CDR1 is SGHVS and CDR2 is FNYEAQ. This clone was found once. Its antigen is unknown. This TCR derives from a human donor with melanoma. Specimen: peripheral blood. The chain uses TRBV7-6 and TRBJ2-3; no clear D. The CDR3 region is CASSSGLGPDTQYF. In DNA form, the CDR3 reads TGTGCCAGCAGCTCGGGTTTAGGGCCAGATACGCAGTATTTT.